This is a list of T cell receptor beta chains from one sample in a study of blood T cell repertoires in COVID-19. Produced via immunoSEQ multiplex PCR; TCRdb's table is partial and in-frame only. The table records 65,000 to 70,000 clones, 81% of them present only once. The sequenced sample was peripheral blood. Every receptor here comes from a human donor in a cohort sampled during active COVID-19. The conserved cysteine and the conserved F or W are not part of the CDR3 here. D genes are given only for firm matches.

>TRBV6-6|.|TRBJ2-7
ASSLLDSSYEQY
>TRBV4-1|TRBD2|TRBJ2-2
ASSPARGEGAGELF
>TRBV19|.|TRBJ1-5
ASSIRDSNQPQH
>TRBV5-4|.|TRBJ1-1
ASSLNRVATEAF
>TRBV10-3|TRBD2|TRBJ2-2
AMGEREMNTGELF
>TRBV5-6|.|TRBJ2-1
ASSARDLGILDEQF
>TRBV14|TRBD2|TRBJ2-3
ASSNLAVLSTDTQY
>TRBV15|.|TRBJ2-1
ATSAGTGSSYNEQF
>TRBV24-1|TRBD1|TRBJ1-5
ATSDSRGASNQPQH
>TRBV6-6|.|TRBJ2-3
ASERRATDTQY
>TRBV28|.|TRBJ1-5
ASSFRAEQPQH
>TRBV5-1|.|TRBJ2-1
ASSPTRSSYNEQF
>TRBV11-1|.|TRBJ2-3
ASSRTADTQY
>TRBV28|.|TRBJ1-1
ASRAGTEAF
>TRBV7-9|TRBD1|TRBJ2-7
ASSSQGDPYEQY
>TRBV6-6|TRBD2|TRBJ2-1
ASSPGGTRIYNEQF
>TRBV28|TRBD1|TRBJ1-2
ASSSGGGYGYT
>TRBV28|.|TRBJ2-3
ASSAGHTDTQY
>TRBV9|TRBD2|TRBJ2-1
ASSISGSSYNEQF
>TRBV11-2|.|TRBJ2-7
ASSFAGGKQY
>TRBV11-2|TRBD2|TRBJ2-7
ASSLATSGRSLAYEQY
>TRBV5-5|.|TRBJ2-7
ASSIDSLSYEQY
>TRBV20-1|TRBD2|TRBJ2-5
SAGETGLAGRETQY
>TRBV7-2|TRBD1|TRBJ2-5
ASSRDRAETQY
>TRBV5-4|.|TRBJ1-4
ASSPHGEGEEKLF
>TRBV5-1|.|TRBJ2-7
ASSLVGGSGSYEQY
>TRBV5-6|.|TRBJ1-1
ASSLDDRSLNTEAF
>TRBV5-1|.|TRBJ2-1
ASSPVLREAPNEQF
>TRBV18|TRBD1|TRBJ1-5
ASSKTGAGGNQPQH
>TRBV28|TRBD1|TRBJ2-5
ASSSFGTGEETQY
>TRBV7-6|TRBD1|TRBJ2-3
ASSLAAGTGVKTDTQY
>TRBV21-1|.|TRBJ2-3
ASSKRGILDRVSSTDTQY
>TRBV15|TRBD2|TRBJ2-3
ATSRSYLLAGAPDTQY
>TRBV15|.|TRBJ2-7
ATSRDLASYEQY
>TRBV29-1|.|TRBJ2-7
SVQQRSYEQY
>TRBV30|TRBD1|TRBJ1-6
ANVGRQGANSPLH
>TRBV7-9|.|TRBJ1-1
ASSLVEGRVEAF
>TRBV11-2|TRBD1|TRBJ2-7
ASSSLRDRGYEQY
>TRBV29-1|.|TRBJ2-5
SVEEGGETQY
>TRBV30|TRBD2|TRBJ2-7
AGRTRKAYEQY
>TRBV24-1|TRBD2|TRBJ2-3
ATPKAGATDTQY
>TRBV7-9|.|TRBJ2-3
ASSSEAADTQY
>TRBV27|.|TRBJ1-3
ASSPTGRKNTIY
>TRBV27|TRBD1|TRBJ2-5
ASSPTSWTGKETQY
>TRBV2|.|TRBJ2-7
ASSVQIYEQY
>TRBV11-2|TRBD1|TRBJ1-2
ASSPGTAYGYT
>TRBV20-1|.|TRBJ1-1
SARVTDRAF
>TRBV14|TRBD2|TRBJ2-3
ASSLSGSDTQY
>TRBV7-2|.|TRBJ1-3
ASSLARPGNTIY
>TRBV6-2/TRBV6-3|.|TRBJ1-3
ASSPLWEGGTGNTIY
>TRBV3-1/TRBV3-2|.|TRBJ1-1
ASSQDTGSTEAF
>TRBV14|.|TRBJ2-7
ASSQGLGREQY
>TRBV6-5|.|TRBJ1-2
ASRPGVSYGYT